This T cell receptor (beta chain) was obtained from a study of shared clonotypes between healthy human individuals. As for the study in general: Per donor, three plates held CD4 naive cells, three held CD4 memory, two held CD8 naive and one held CD8 memory. Study observations and caveats: Rarefaction exposed incomplete sorted-subset sequencing despite large depth. What naive subsets generally showed was a larger estimated richness than memory subsets showed.

Healthy HIV-negative adults with no recent acute infections or vaccinations were recruited as donors. TCRdb's copy holds only in-frame clones and misses some; the assay was immunoSEQ multiplex PCR. Among some 2,000,000 clones listed, under 97% were seen once. Germline V gene data show CDR1 as MGHRA and CDR2 as YSYEKL. Unmatched junction bases numbered 11, after V lost 3 bases and J lost 4 bases. The CDR3 has 16 amino acids. Comment on this clone: Its antigen is as yet unknown.

The rearrangement uses TRBV4-1 and TRBJ2-7; 8 bases line up with TRBD1. The specimen sequenced was naive CD4+ T cells sorted from blood. The subset here: CD45RA+ positively selected. This receptor was taken from a man younger than 30 in good health. CDR3 sequence: CASSQPGQAILYEQYF. Written as DNA, the CDR3 is TGCGCCAGCAGCCAGCCGGGACAGGCCATACTTTACGAGCAGTACTTC.